Included here is one T cell receptor (beta chain) sequence, with context. This clone was seen only a few times. Its antigen has not been determined. It has no much larger one-base neighbor in the sample; base qualities were not kept. The data derive from a study of blood T cell repertoires in COVID-19 (dated by TCRdb to 2018 to 2020). The study in broad terms: Samples from collaborators originated in the United States, Italy and Spain and spanned both the acute and convalescent phases of COVID-19. The prospective study material was composed of cDNA or gDNA derived from T cells, B-cell-depleted T cells, or PBMCs. Subjects who had been exposed to COVID-19, were actively infected with it, or had recovered from it provided the deeply sampled blood TCRbeta repertoires that made up the dataset. The repertoires were released in a freely available public database intended as a resource for research on the immune response to SARS-CoV-2. The samples were drawn from the first 160 participants of the ongoing ImmuneRACE study and from some 1,300 subjects provided by 6 global collaborators. Nearly every sample came with metadata listing a de-identified subject ID, COVID-19 status, age in years and sex. Where available, HLA class I and class II types were taken from metadata supplied by the sample provider and were not determined by assay-based typing.

The collaborating institutions used their own protocols to collect whole blood in K2EDTA tubes. For TCRbeta analysis, collaborators shipped samples in one of three forms: frozen whole blood, isolated PBMCs, or DNA extracted from either of those sample types. Study-level results and caveats: How much clinical and demographic metadata was included differed by source and by participant, and the metadata was provided uncurated.

The CDR3 spans 16 residues, from the cysteine through the phenylalanine. Just the 48-base CDR3 DNA is kept, in frame starting at base 1. V is cut by 0 bases and J by 4 bases, and the space between the germline ends is 15 bases. For CDR1 and CDR2, the germline V gene lists MRHNA and SNTAGT. TCRbeta CDR3 regions were amplified from genomic DNA using the immunoSEQ Assay, a bias-controlled multiplex PCR. Concerning the study's data processing: Nucleated cell counts per sample were estimated from amplification of reference gene primers within the assay. To quantify the absolute abundance of each unique TCRbeta CDR3 rearrangement, sequence reads were collapsed and filtered. Productive Simpson clonality was computed per sample as the square root of Simpson's diversity index over productive rearrangements. What TCRdb holds here is the immuneACCESS table cut down to in-frame rearrangements. Part of the clones is not present; checked against another copy, under half of the missing clones reflect an unresolved V gene, and the others are unexplained. V and J calls and clone size follow that table, whereas D and trimming were derived from the DNA. The sample data list about 130,000 clones, and around 89% of these were observed just once. The biggest ten clones account for about 9.3% of the sample.

Sequences were obtained from peripheral blood. This sequence originates from a man in his fifties with acute or convalescent COVID-19. This chain is built from TRBV6-4 and TRBJ1-2; confidence is insufficient to name the D gene. The DNA is as follows: TGTGCCAGCAGTGACTCGTTTCCCAAATCCCCCTATGGCTACACCTTC. This encodes CASSDSFPKSPYGYTF.